This TCR beta chain was documented in a study of T-cell reconstitution after alpha-beta-depleted transplantation in children. Study findings and constraints: It was surviving recipient T cells and thymic progenitors that gave some patients high TCRbeta diversity at day 60. Once a year had passed after transplant, T-cell counts and diversity came mostly from newly produced T cells. Where alpha-beta T cells came from about two months after transplant was reportedly several hundred expanded graft clones.

This sample's TCRbeta library carried unique molecular identifier barcodes. TCRdb re-analysed the PCR reads in MiXCR, keeping a single row per CDR3 protein. The table records fewer than 700,000 distinct CDR3 sequences, 20% to 25% of them present only once. Comments on this clonotype: Its antigen is undetermined. The CDR3 ends on some other residue instead of the conserved phenylalanine or tryptophan, so this is likely a read error. It is unclear where the CDR3 begins or ends on the DNA, so no DNA is shown, and the CDR3 is as TCRdb lists it.

The CDR3 is 8 amino acids in total, end residues counted. CDR1 is WNHNN, CDR2 SYGVQD, per germline (reference sequence). This sequence originates from a boy under two years old who had a stem cell transplant for acute myeloid leukemia, so the T cells may come from the graft donor. The sequenced sample was PBMCs, mostly from graft donor cells, obtained 360 days after TCRalphabeta/CD19-depleted stem cell transplant. This chain connects TRBV10-1 to TRBJ2-5; the D call of TRBD1 is as the table states it, not checked on the DNA. The CDR3 region is CASSQGPM.